This is a list of T cell receptor beta chains from one sample in a study of immune characterization of retroperitoneal liposarcoma. TCRdb fed the PCR reads into MiXCR, producing one record per CDR3 protein. This table has over 10,000 distinct CDR3 sequences, approximately 48% appearing once. The sequencing input was tumor tissue. Receptors originate from a female donor with retroperitoneal liposarcoma. CDR3s include the opening cysteine and the closing phenylalanine or tryptophan. Fields, in order: D gene, clone size, V gene, J gene, CDR3 protein, CDR3 DNA. A D gene is named only where the DNA matches it firmly. Clone size is stated in some rows and not others, as once, few, many or a class when expanded.

TRBD1	.	TRBV7-3	TRBJ1-2	CASSRRDRVPFDYGYTF	TGTGCCAGCAGCCGCCGGGACAGGGTCCCCTTCGACTATGGCTACACCTTC
TRBD1	medium-sized	TRBV6-1	TRBJ2-1	CASSYYRGGGYNEQFF	TGTGCCAGCAGTTATTACAGGGGCGGTGGGTACAATGAGCAGTTCTTC
.	.	TRBV7-2	TRBJ2-1	CVSSLVMYNEHVF	TGTGTAAGCAGCTTAGTCATGTACAATGAGCATGTCTTC
.	.	TRBV12-3/TRBV12-4	TRBJ1-2	CASLGALYGYTF	TGTGCCAGTTTGGGGGCCCTCTATGGCTACACCTTC
.	large	TRBV7-2	TRBJ2-3	CASSLDSGGTDTQYF	TGTGCCAGCAGCTTAGACAGCGGAGGCACAGATACGCAGTATTTT
.	.	TRBV6-1	TRBJ1-3	CASSRGSGNTIYF	TGTGCCAGCAGCCGAGGCTCTGGAAACACCATATATTTT
.	medium-sized	TRBV6-1	TRBJ2-1	CASSQGIGYEQFF	TGTGCCAGCAGTCAGGGAATCGGATATGAGCAGTTCTTC
.	.	TRBV4-1	TRBJ1-1	CASSRGPSENTEAFF	TGCGCCAGCAGCCGAGGACCTTCGGAAAACACTGAAGCTTTCTTT
TRBD2	few	TRBV7-4	TRBJ2-1	CASSYPPLRGVVSYEQFF	TGTGCCAGCAGCTACCCCCCTTTGCGGGGGGTCGTATCCTACGAGCAGTTCTTC
.	.	TRBV27	TRBJ2-1	CASSPTSRGWTYNEQFF	TGTGCCAGCAGTCCTACTTCCCGGGGGTGGACGTACAATGAGCAGTTCTTC
.	.	TRBV27	TRBJ2-1	CASSLSEKNEQFF	TGTGCCAGCAGTTTATCGGAAAAAAATGAGCAGTTCTTC
TRBD2	few	TRBV24-1	TRBJ2-1	CATSDQTSGRNNEQFF	TGTGCCACCAGTGACCAGACTAGCGGGCGAAACAATGAGCAGTTCTTC
TRBD2	few	TRBV12-3/TRBV12-4	TRBJ2-7	CASRGGGAGEQYF	TGTGCCAGCAGAGGCGGGGGGGCCGGTGAGCAGTACTTC
.	many	TRBV11-2	TRBJ2-1	CASSLGGTFNNEQFF	TGTGCCAGCAGCTTAGGCGGGACTTTTAACAATGAGCAGTTCTTC
TRBD1	few	TRBV12-3/TRBV12-4	TRBJ1-5	CASRPGQGNQPQHF	TGTGCCAGCAGACCGGGACAGGGGAATCAGCCCCAGCATTTT
.	few	TRBV6-1	TRBJ2-7	CASRHGSYEQYF	TGTGCCAGCCGCCATGGTTCCTACGAGCAGTACTTC
TRBD1	.	TRBV7-9	TRBJ1-1	CASSTGVETEAFF	TGTGCCAGCAGCACAGGGGTTGAAACTGAAGCTTTCTTT
TRBD2	.	TRBV7-2	TRBJ2-1	CASSLDPSGYGETQFF	TGTGCCAGCAGCTTAGATCCTAGCGGCTACGGAGAGACCCAGTTCTTC
TRBD2	medium-sized	TRBV6-1	TRBJ2-3	CASRLGTSGRSSTDTQYF	TGTGCCAGCAGACTGGGGACTAGCGGGAGGTCTAGCACAGATACGCAGTATTTT
.	.	TRBV6-1	TRBJ2-1	CASSRDWSYNEQFF	TGTGCCAGCAGCAGGGATTGGTCATACAATGAGCAGTTCTTC
.	.	TRBV27	TRBJ2-5	CASSLYVAGSNNEQYF	TGTGCCAGCAGTTTATATGTTGCGGGATCGAATAATGAGCAGTACTTC
.	.	TRBV10-2	TRBJ2-2	CASRHTGELFF	TGCGCCAGCAGACACACCGGGGAGCTGTTTTTT
.	.	TRBV6-6	TRBJ2-3	CASTGLARDTQYF	TGTGCCAGCACGGGGCTAGCAAGGGATACGCAGTATTTT
TRBD1	once	TRBV7-2	TRBJ2-1	CASSQIGTAQETQFF	TGTGCCAGCAGCCAAATCGGGACAGCGCAAGAGACCCAGTTCTTC
.	few	TRBV6-5	TRBJ2-5	CASSYTQGGGTQYF	TGTGCCAGCAGTTACACTCAAGGGGGGGGGACCCAGTACTTC
.	few	TRBV12-3/TRBV12-4	TRBJ2-5	CASSLGTAYNEQYF	TGTGCCAGCAGTTTAGGGACAGCTTACAATGAGCAGTACTTC
.	few	TRBV12-5	TRBJ2-1	CASGDLNEQFF	TGTGCTAGTGGGGACTTGAATGAGCAGTTCTTC
.	.	TRBV6-1	TRBJ2-1	CASSVQDGEQFF	TGTGCCAGCAGTGTACAGGATGGTGAGCAGTTCTTC
TRBD2	medium-sized	TRBV7-9	TRBJ2-1	CASSSLAGVYNEQFF	TGTGCCAGCAGCTCTTTAGCGGGGGTATACAATGAGCAGTTCTTC
TRBD2	.	TRBV10-2	TRBJ2-1	CASREGLAVSYEQFF	TGCGCCAGCAGAGAAGGACTAGCGGTCTCCTACGAGCAGTTCTTC
.	.	TRBV27	TRBJ2-4	CASSSLGLGWVKNIQYF	TGTGCCAGCAGCTCCCTCGGGTTGGGGTGGGTCAAAAACATTCAGTACTTC
.	few	TRBV7-2	TRBJ2-7	CASSLDPSYEQYF	TGTGCCAGCAGCTTAGACCCCAGCTACGAGCAGTACTTC
.	many	TRBV6-6	TRBJ2-1	CASSYSLAGRQFF	TGTGCCAGCAGTTACTCCCTAGCAGGAAGGCAGTTCTTC
TRBD2	.	TRBV11-3	TRBJ2-1	CASSDRTSGLEQFF	TGTGCCAGCAGCGACCGGACTAGCGGGCTTGAGCAGTTCTTC
TRBD2	few	TRBV6-5	TRBJ2-2	CASSRRGAAGATGELFF	TGTGCCAGCAGCCGGAGGGGAGCAGCGGGAGCCACCGGGGAGCTGTTTTTT
.	.	TRBV7-2	TRBJ2-1	CASSLALLSYEQFF	TGTGCCAGCAGCTTAGCGCTGCTTAGTTATGAGCAGTTCTTC
.	once	TRBV12-3/TRBV12-4	TRBJ2-5	CASSSGTQQETQYF	TGTGCCAGCAGTTCCGGGACACAGCAAGAGACCCAGTACTTC
TRBD2	once	TRBV6-8	TRBJ2-7	CASSVSRGLPGLAFEQYF	TGTGCCAGCAGTGTTTCCAGGGGTCTCCCGGGACTAGCGTTTGAGCAGTACTTC
TRBD2	medium-sized	TRBV12-3/TRBV12-4	TRBJ2-1	CASRLAGVSDEQFF	TGTGCCAGCAGACTAGCGGGAGTGAGTGATGAGCAGTTCTTC
.	.	TRBV6-8	TRBJ2-7	CASRPAGATSYEQYF	TGTGCCAGCAGACCCGCGGGGGCTACCTCCTACGAGCAGTACTTC